This T cell receptor beta chain appears in the sequencing data of a study of cytomegalovirus exposure and HLA in healthy donors. General observations from the study: Earlier findings revealed that most TCR beta V segments proved productive either about 87% or about 30% of the time.

Concerning this clone: The antigen is unknown.

PCR amplification relied on 60 Vbeta primers (plus 13 Jbeta primers). Assay used: immunoSEQ multiplex PCR; TCRdb lists only in-frame clones, some missing. Its table lists around 140,000 clones. The sequencing sample was made of PBMCs. The TCR was taken from a woman in her 40s in good health and CMV-seronegative.

CDR3 nucleotide sequence: TGTGCCAGTAGCACACAGGGGGCGGGGAAGACCCAGTACTTC. Protein sequence: CASSTQGAGKTQYF. The V gene is TRBV19, the J gene TRBJ2-5, with 9 positions matching TRBD1. Per germline, CDR1 LNHDA and CDR2 SQIVND (reference sequence). V dropped 6 bases and J dropped 6; count of bases not matched to a gene: 8. The CDR3 loop spans 14 amino acids.